These 9 T cell receptor beta chains share one sample of origin, sequenced in a study of T cells in localized non-small cell lung cancer. Profiling relied on immunoSEQ multiplex PCR, and the TCRdb table lists in-frame clones only, not all of them. The sample holds some 39,000 clones, 70% to 80% seen once. The input for sequencing was PBMCs, taken before any cancer treatment. These receptors were taken from a woman between 40 and 69 years old with stage II squamous cell lung carcinoma.

This chain joins TRBV21-1 and TRBJ1-5. TRBV21-1 is an annotated pseudogene. This CDR3 spans 14 amino acids. The CDR3: CASGLLQGNQPQHF. The CDR3 coding sequence is TGTGCCAGCGGACTCCTTCAAGGCAATCAGCCCCAGCATTTT.

The genes are TRBV28 and TRBJ2-5; 9 bases agree with TRBD1. After removal of 4 bases from V and 4 bases from J, the junction contained 7 bases not matched to a gene. This CDR3 has 15 residues. Germline CDR1 and CDR2: MDHEN and SYDVKM. CDR3 DNA: TGTGCCAGCAGTTCCTCGCTGACAGGGGGAGAGACCCAGTACTTC. Protein product: CASSSSLTGGETQYF.

The chain employs TRBV28 and TRBJ2-5, with D perhaps matching TRBD1 or TRBD2 (5 bases each). The CDR3 has 17 amino acids. V lost 3 bases, J lost 3 bases, and 20 bases lay in between. Germline V gene sequence: CDR1 MDHEN, CDR2 SYDVKM. The CDR3 region has the DNA TGTGCCAGCAGTTTTCCCGTCCGGGGCCGAGTAAAAGAGACCCAGTACTTC. This sequence encodes CASSFPVRGRVKETQYF. The entire variable domain, with the rest obtained from reference TRBV28 and TRBJ2-5, is as follows: DVKVTQSSRYLVKRTGEKVFLECVQDMDHENMFWYRQDPGLGLRLIYFSYDVKMKEKGDIPEGYSVSREKKERFSLILESASTNQTSMYLCASSFPVRGRVKETQYFGPGTRLLVL.

The V call is TRBV12-5, the J call TRBJ2-1; 10 bases map to TRBD2. This CDR3 comprises 19 residues. The germline V gene encodes CDR1 LGHNT and CDR2 FRNRAP. V gave up 6 bases and J gave up 7 bases; unmatched junction bases: 21. CDR3 nucleotide sequence: TGTGCTAGTGGCCTGCCGGGACTAGCGATCTGGTCCTTCCGAAATGAGCAGTTCTTC. It is translated as CASGLPGLAIWSFRNEQFF.

The V and J genes are TRBV19 and TRBJ2-5; D may be TRBD2 (5 bases). The CDR3 contains 14 residues. Germline V gene lookup returns CDR1 LNHDA and CDR2 SQIVND (reference sequence). Trimming removed 4 bases at V and 5 bases at J, with 14 bases between. CDR3: CASSTPRGRETQYF. CDR3 coding DNA: TGTGCCAGTAGTACCCCCCGGGGTCGGGAGACCCAGTACTTC.

The J gene is TRBJ2-1, the V gene TRBV19; D call uncertain. V dropped 3 bases and J dropped 3 bases, with 9 bases sitting between them. The germline V gene has CDR1 LNHDA and CDR2 SQIVND (reference sequence). This CDR3 has 14 residues. CDR3 nucleotides: TGTGCCAGTAGTATTGGTCCAGGCTACAATGAGCAGTTCTTC. Its protein is CASSIGPGYNEQFF.

There are a few counts of this clone. This chain links TRBV6-5 with TRBJ2-1; 10 bases map to TRBD1. With V trimmed by 5 bases and J by 8 bases, 3 bases remained unmatched. Per the germline V gene, CDR1 is MNHEY and CDR2 is SVGAGI. The CDR3 is 13 amino acids. CDR3 loop: CASSRGTGDEQFF. Written as DNA, the CDR3 is TGTGCCAGCAGTAGGGGGACAGGGGATGAGCAGTTCTTC.

This clone was detected only once. The chain links TRBV19 to TRBJ2-6; possible D gene TRBD2, 6 bases. Per germline, CDR1 LNHDA and CDR2 SQIVND (reference sequence). Trimming took off 2 bases at V and 2 bases at J, with 7 bases between the two ends. CDR3 length: 15 residues. CDR3 sequence (DNA): TGTGCCAGTAGTATAATAGCGGCTGGGGCCAACGTCCTGACTTTC. Translated: CASSIIAAGANVLTF.

V usage is TRBV6-5 and J usage is TRBJ1-2; unclear D gene. Deletions cut 10 bases from V and 4 bases from J, with 10 bases between. Per germline, CDR1 MNHEY and CDR2 SVGAGI. CDR3 length: 11 amino acids. CDR3 in DNA: TGTGCCACCGCCGCGCTCTATGGCTACACCTTC. Its translation: CATAALYGYTF.